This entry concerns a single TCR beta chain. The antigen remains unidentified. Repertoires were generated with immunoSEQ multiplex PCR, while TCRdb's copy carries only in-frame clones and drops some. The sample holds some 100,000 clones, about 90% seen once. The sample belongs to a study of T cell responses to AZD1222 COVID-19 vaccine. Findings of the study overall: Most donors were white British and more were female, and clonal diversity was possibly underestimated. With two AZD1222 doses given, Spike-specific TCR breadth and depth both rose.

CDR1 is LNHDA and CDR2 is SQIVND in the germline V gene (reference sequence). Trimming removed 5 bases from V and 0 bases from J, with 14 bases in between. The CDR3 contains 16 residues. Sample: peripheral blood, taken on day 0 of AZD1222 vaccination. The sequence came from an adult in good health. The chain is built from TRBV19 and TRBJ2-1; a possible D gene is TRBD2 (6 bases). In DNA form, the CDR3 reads TGTGCCAGTAGTCTTCTAGCGTCGAGCTCCTACAATGAGCAGTTCTTC. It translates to CASSLLASSSYNEQFF.